A single sample is the source of the 5 T cell receptor beta chains below, sequenced in a study of blood T cell repertoires in COVID-19. Some clones are missing from TCRdb's copy, which holds only in-frame ones; the method was immunoSEQ multiplex PCR. This table holds roughly 59,000 clones, approximately 80% found once. Sequenced sample: peripheral blood. These receptors were obtained from a man older than 75 with acute or convalescent COVID-19.

This chain's CDR3 is CASTLDTNTEAFF. The CDR3 bases are TGTGCCAGCACCCTGGACACGAACACTGAAGCTTTCTTT. The genes are TRBV6-5 and TRBJ1-1, with D perhaps matching TRBD1 (5 bases). This CDR3 spans 13 amino acids. Germline assignment: CDR1 MNHEY and CDR2 SVGAGI. The germline V and J ends were trimmed by 7 bases and 1 base, with 10 bases remaining between them.

The chain employs TRBV11-3 and TRBJ2-3, with D uncertain. V lost 3 bases and J lost 2, with 12 bases in between. Germline assignment: CDR1 SGHNT and CDR2 YENEEA. The CDR3 sequence is 15 residues long. The chain's CDR3 is CASSFQVWSTDTQYF. The CDR3, as DNA: TGTGCCAGCAGCTTCCAGGTTTGGTCCACAGATACGCAGTATTTT.

This sequence joins TRBV2 and TRBJ2-2, with TRBD2 matching 7 bases. V was pared by 5 bases and J by 6 bases, with 6 bases of the junction left unmatched. Germline V gives CDR1 SNHLY, CDR2 FYNNEI. The CDR3 runs 14 residues. The CDR3 reads CASSPRGVAGELFF. CDR3 DNA: TGTGCCAGCAGTCCCCGGGGGGTCGCCGGGGAGCTGTTTTTT.

This chain connects TRBV21-1 to TRBJ1-2; the table calls TRBD1, which could not be checked here. TRBV21-1 is recorded as a pseudogene. There are 11 residues in the CDR3. DNA for the CDR3: TGTGCCAGCAGCATAGGGGGAGGCTACACCTTC. Its translation is CASSIGGGYTF.

The chain recombines TRBV29-1 with TRBJ1-2, with 9 bases matching TRBD1. The V and J ends lost 4 bases and 5 bases, in that order; junction bases with no gene match: 14. Germline CDR1 and CDR2: SQVTM and ANQGSEA. The CDR3 covers 16 residues. In nucleotides, the CDR3 is TGCAGCGTTGTCCAGGGGTCGGGACAGGGTCGGTATGGCTACACCTTC. Translating it yields CSVVQGSGQGRYGYTF.